Listed below are T cell receptor beta chains from one sample, sequenced in a study of control samples from healthy donors and cancer patients. The assay was immunoSEQ multiplex PCR, and TCRdb's table has in-frame clones only and misses some. Counted here are 120,000 or so clones, more than 70% occurring once; the ten biggest clones make up roughly 43%. Sample: blood. The receptor set was obtained from a man in his forties or fifties in good health. Each CDR3 is given with its conserved first and last residue. The D gene is left open where the match is weak. Clone size appears in some rows only: once, few, many, or a class for an expanded clone.

J: TRBJ2-5
V: TRBV7-8
D: TRBD1
size: -
CDR3: CASSFVTDPGGETQYF
DNA: TGTGCCAGCAGCTTTGTCACGGACCCAGGGGGAGAGACCCAGTACTTC

J: TRBJ1-1
V: TRBV19
D: -
size: -
CDR3: CASRGHQANTEAFF
DNA: TGTGCCAGTAGGGGACACCAGGCGAACACTGAAGCTTTCTTT

J: TRBJ2-1
V: TRBV7-8
D: -
size: -
CDR3: CASSPGPFKVNEQFF
DNA: TGTGCCAGCAGCCCGGGGCCCTTTAAAGTGAATGAGCAGTTCTTC

J: TRBJ1-3
V: TRBV10-2
D: -
size: -
CDR3: CASSLRPGRAGNTIYF
DNA: TGCGCCAGCAGCCTGCGCCCAGGGAGGGCTGGAAACACCATATATTTT

J: TRBJ1-4
V: TRBV19
D: -
size: -
CDR3: CASKADRGNEKLFF
DNA: TGTGCCAGTAAAGCGGACAGAGGGAATGAAAAACTGTTTTTT

J: TRBJ1-2
V: TRBV25-1
D: -
size: -
CDR3: CATQPARGGDYGYTF
DNA: TGTGCCACCCAGCCAGCGCGGGGGGGGGATTATGGCTACACCTTC

J: TRBJ2-3
V: TRBV30
D: -
size: -
CDR3: CAWSVWGPGSSTDTQYF
DNA: TGTGCCTGGAGTGTTTGGGGGCCCGGCTCAAGCACAGATACGCAGTATTTT

J: TRBJ1-1
V: TRBV6-6
D: TRBD1
size: once
CDR3: CASSYGQGVPEAFF
DNA: TGTGCCAGCAGTTATGGACAGGGGGTCCCTGAAGCTTTCTTT

J: TRBJ2-1
V: TRBV6-2/TRBV6-3
D: -
size: -
CDR3: CASSYSPPATGDEQFF
DNA: TGTGCCAGCAGTTACTCCCCCCCCGCTACCGGCGATGAGCAGTTCTTC

J: TRBJ2-3
V: TRBV9
D: TRBD2
size: -
CDR3: CASSFLTSGSTDTQYF
DNA: TGTGCCAGCAGCTTCCTGACTAGCGGTAGCACAGATACGCAGTATTTT

J: TRBJ1-6
V: TRBV19
D: -
size: -
CDR3: CASSRRDGLGSPLHF
DNA: TGTGCCAGTAGTCGCCGGGACGGGCTGGGGTCACCCCTCCACTTT

J: TRBJ1-1
V: TRBV6-6
D: -
size: -
CDR3: CASSSRQVNTEAFF
DNA: TGTGCCAGCAGTTCTCGACAGGTTAACACTGAAGCTTTCTTT

J: TRBJ1-1
V: TRBV4-2
D: -
size: few
CDR3: CASSQDRADIKFDLNTEAFF
DNA: TGTGCCAGCAGCCAAGATAGGGCAGACATTAAGTTCGATCTGAACACTGAAGCTTTCTTT

J: TRBJ2-6
V: TRBV7-2
D: -
size: -
CDR3: CASSFDGAGANVLTF
DNA: TGTGCCAGCAGCTTTGACGGGGCTGGGGCCAACGTCCTGACTTTC

J: TRBJ1-5
V: TRBV9
D: -
size: -
CDR3: CASSAQWQGRNQPQHF
DNA: TGTGCCAGCAGCGCCCAATGGCAGGGAAGAAATCAGCCCCAGCATTTT

J: TRBJ1-3
V: TRBV19
D: TRBD1
size: -
CDR3: CASSTNYRGSSGNTIYF
DNA: TGTGCCAGTAGTACGAACTACAGGGGTTCCTCTGGAAACACCATATATTTT

J: TRBJ1-1
V: TRBV19
D: -
size: once
CDR3: CASTSSGRGPTEAFF
DNA: TGTGCCAGTACCTCTTCAGGTCGGGGTCCCACTGAAGCTTTCTTT

J: TRBJ1-5
V: TRBV7-2
D: -
size: few
CDR3: CASSLILGGNQPQHF
DNA: TGTGCCAGCAGCTTAATCTTAGGGGGAAATCAGCCCCAGCATTTT

J: TRBJ2-1
V: TRBV24-1
D: -
size: -
CDR3: CATSGYSRGRSYNEQFF
DNA: TGTGCCACCAGTGGTTATAGTAGAGGACGCTCCTACAATGAGCAGTTCTTC

J: TRBJ1-2
V: TRBV5-1
D: -
size: -
CDR3: CASSSGGANYGYTF
DNA: TGCGCCAGCAGCTCTGGGGGGGCTAACTATGGCTACACCTTC

J: TRBJ1-1
V: TRBV6-5
D: -
size: -
CDR3: CASSFSRRQEGAFF
DNA: TGTGCCAGCAGTTTCTCCAGAAGGCAGGAGGGAGCTTTCTTT

J: TRBJ2-5
V: TRBV12-3/TRBV12-4
D: -
size: -
CDR3: CASSTARETQYF
DNA: TGTGCCAGCAGTACCGCTAGGGAGACCCAGTACTTC

J: TRBJ1-6
V: TRBV30
D: -
size: -
CDR3: CAWTSGNSYNSPLHF
DNA: TGTGCCTGGACCTCTGGGAACTCCTATAATTCACCCCTCCACTTT

J: TRBJ2-3
V: TRBV7-6
D: -
size: -
CDR3: CASSPGPGTDTQYF
DNA: TGTGCCAGCAGCCCGGGACCCGGCACAGATACGCAGTATTTT

J: TRBJ1-5
V: TRBV15
D: -
size: -
CDR3: CATSIQRYSNQPQHF
DNA: TGTGCCACCAGCATTCAGCGTTATAGCAATCAGCCCCAGCATTTT

J: TRBJ1-4
V: TRBV18
D: -
size: few
CDR3: CASSPDSARGEKLFF
DNA: TGTGCCAGCTCACCAGACTCCGCCCGGGGTGAAAAACTGTTTTTT

J: TRBJ1-2
V: TRBV29-1
D: -
size: -
CDR3: CSVERRVAPNYGYTF
DNA: TGCAGCGTTGAACGCAGGGTGGCCCCTAACTATGGCTACACCTTC

J: TRBJ1-5
V: TRBV19
D: TRBD1
size: -
CDR3: CASSTAAGGNQPQHF
DNA: TGTGCCAGTAGTACCGCGGCAGGGGGGAATCAGCCCCAGCATTTT

J: TRBJ1-5
V: TRBV27
D: -
size: once
CDR3: CASSPHPGGGNQPQHF
DNA: TGTGCCAGCAGCCCCCACCCTGGGGGGGGCAATCAGCCCCAGCATTTT

J: TRBJ1-4
V: TRBV15
D: -
size: -
CDR3: CATASGAGTNEKLFF
DNA: TGTGCCACCGCTTCGGGGGCGGGCACTAATGAAAAACTGTTTTTT

J: TRBJ2-2
V: TRBV9
D: TRBD1
size: -
CDR3: CASSPWTGGRTGELFF
DNA: TGTGCCAGCAGCCCTTGGACAGGGGGGCGCACCGGGGAGCTGTTTTTT

J: TRBJ1-2
V: TRBV12-5
D: -
size: -
CDR3: CASGFGGNYGYTF
DNA: TGTGCTAGTGGTTTCGGGGGGAACTATGGCTACACCTTC

J: TRBJ1-5
V: TRBV15
D: -
size: -
CDR3: CATSRDYQGTYYNQPQHF
DNA: TGTGCCACCAGCAGAGATTATCAGGGGACCTACTACAATCAGCCCCAGCATTTT

J: TRBJ2-6
V: TRBV6-2/TRBV6-3
D: -
size: -
CDR3: CASSDSSSGANVLTF
DNA: TGTGCCAGCAGCGACAGTTCCTCTGGGGCCAACGTCCTGACTTTC

J: TRBJ2-3
V: TRBV9
D: TRBD2
size: -
CDR3: CASSASGTSGGGTDTQYF
DNA: TGTGCCAGCAGCGCCTCCGGGACTAGCGGGGGGGGCACAGATACGCAGTATTTT

J: TRBJ2-7
V: TRBV7-8
D: -
size: -
CDR3: CASSSNPGLRGYEQYF
DNA: TGTGCCAGCAGCTCGAACCCGGGACTCCGAGGCTACGAGCAGTACTTC

J: TRBJ2-1
V: TRBV7-2
D: TRBD2
size: -
CDR3: CASSSLAGGPNEQFF
DNA: TGTGCCAGCAGCTCCTTAGCGGGGGGGCCTAATGAGCAGTTCTTC

J: TRBJ1-4
V: TRBV5-1
D: -
size: -
CDR3: CASSLGPASGDEKLFF
DNA: TGCGCCAGCAGCTTGGGACCTGCATCAGGGGATGAAAAACTGTTTTTT

J: TRBJ2-7
V: TRBV4-3
D: TRBD1
size: -
CDR3: CASSQAWDSGREQYF
DNA: TGCGCCAGCAGCCAAGCCTGGGACAGCGGCCGGGAGCAGTACTTC

J: TRBJ1-1
V: TRBV3-1/TRBV3-2
D: -
size: -
CDR3: CASSQGGGDTEAFF
DNA: TGTGCCAGCAGCCAAGGGGGTGGGGACACTGAAGCTTTCTTT

J: TRBJ2-3
V: TRBV18
D: TRBD2
size: -
CDR3: CASSPVLTSGGTDTQYF
DNA: TGTGCCAGCTCACCGGTTTTAACTAGCGGGGGCACAGATACGCAGTATTTT

J: TRBJ1-2
V: TRBV11-2
D: -
size: -
CDR3: CASSLVLGSNYGYTF
DNA: TGTGCCAGCAGCTTAGTTCTGGGGAGTAACTATGGCTACACCTTC

J: TRBJ1-4
V: TRBV2
D: -
size: -
CDR3: CASVGRPIEKLFF
DNA: TGTGCCAGTGTCGGTCGGCCCATTGAAAAACTGTTTTTT

J: TRBJ1-1
V: TRBV2
D: -
size: once
CDR3: CASSGPGSWENTEAFF
DNA: TGTGCCAGCAGTGGCCCTGGCAGTTGGGAGAACACTGAAGCTTTCTTT

J: TRBJ2-3
V: TRBV3-1/TRBV3-2
D: -
size: -
CDR3: CASSPGTAITDTQYF
DNA: TGTGCCAGCAGCCCCGGGACTGCGATAACAGATACGCAGTATTTT

J: TRBJ1-6
V: TRBV19
D: -
size: -
CDR3: CASSLTGSYNSPLHF
DNA: TGTGCCAGTAGCCTCACAGGGAGTTATAATTCACCCCTCCACTTT

J: TRBJ2-5
V: TRBV3-1/TRBV3-2
D: -
size: few
CDR3: CASSQEGGQETQYF
DNA: TGTGCCAGCAGCCAAGAAGGAGGTCAAGAGACCCAGTACTTC

J: TRBJ2-7
V: TRBV15
D: -
size: -
CDR3: CATGAGLDYEQYF
DNA: TGTGCCACCGGGGCGGGCCTAGACTACGAGCAGTACTTC

J: TRBJ1-2
V: TRBV5-1
D: -
size: -
CDR3: CASSLRPLTDNYGYTF
DNA: TGCGCCAGCAGCCTTCGTCCCTTGACCGATAACTATGGCTACACCTTC

J: TRBJ2-2
V: TRBV7-8
D: TRBD1
size: -
CDR3: CASSRDRGRTGELFF
DNA: TGTGCCAGCAGCCGAGACAGGGGGCGCACCGGGGAGCTGTTTTTT